These T cell receptor beta chains were read from a single sample in a study of cytomegalovirus exposure and HLA in healthy donors. Profiling relied on immunoSEQ multiplex PCR, and the TCRdb table lists in-frame clones only, not all of them. The sample contains roughly 140,000 clones, roughly 80% of which appear only once. Source material: PBMCs. The receptors stem from a woman in her thirties or forties in good health and CMV-seropositive. Both conserved end residues are part of each CDR3. The order of the fields is V gene, clone size, D gene, J gene, CDR3 protein, CDR3 DNA. A D gene is named only where the DNA matches it firmly. Rows give clone size only sometimes, using once, few, many, or a class for an expanded clone.

>TRBV19|many|TRBD2|TRBJ2-4
CASSPGGTAKNIQYF
TGTGCCAGTAGTCCCGGGGGGACGGCCAAAAACATTCAGTACTTC
>TRBV27|-|-|TRBJ2-3
CANRSSGTDTQYF
TGTGCCAACAGGTCTAGCGGCACAGATACGCAGTATTTT
>TRBV15|-|TRBD1|TRBJ1-2
CATSRGDRDSKGYTF
TGTGCCACCAGCAGAGGGGACAGAGATTCTAAGGGCTACACCTTC
>TRBV6-5|once|-|TRBJ2-7
CASSYRGFKYF
TGTGCCAGCAGTTACCGGGGGTTCAAGTACTTC
>TRBV6-1|-|TRBD2|TRBJ2-5
CASTPLAGGQETQYF
TGTGCCAGCACCCCTCTAGCGGGGGGTCAAGAGACCCAGTACTTC
>TRBV5-1|-|-|TRBJ2-1
CASSFGASYNEQFF
TGCGCCAGCAGCTTCGGAGCTTCCTACAATGAGCAGTTCTTC
>TRBV28|-|-|TRBJ2-2
CASLPGTGELFF
TGTGCCAGCCTTCCGGGGACCGGGGAGCTGTTTTTT
>TRBV7-2|once|TRBD2|TRBJ2-1
CASSLGWGSGGARIEQFF
TGTGCCAGCAGCTTGGGGTGGGGTAGCGGGGGGGCCCGGATTGAGCAGTTCTTC
>TRBV9|-|TRBD2|TRBJ2-1
CASSVLGILADQTSSYNEQFF
TGTGCCAGCAGCGTACTGGGCATACTAGCGGATCAAACAAGCTCCTACAATGAGCAGTTCTTC
>TRBV23-1|-|TRBD1|TRBJ2-7
CASSYRQGDREQYF
TGCGCCAGCAGTTACCGACAGGGTGATAGGGAGCAGTACTTC
>TRBV7-6|-|-|TRBJ2-2
CASSLGVPLASGELFF
TGTGCCAGCAGCTTAGGTGTACCGCTAGCGTCCGGGGAGCTGTTTTTT
>TRBV5-4|-|TRBD1|TRBJ1-1
CASSYGQGGTEAFF
TGTGCCAGCAGTTACGGACAGGGTGGCACTGAAGCTTTCTTT
>TRBV27|-|-|TRBJ1-5
CASSLRGTNQPQHF
TGTGCCAGCAGTTTAAGAGGGACTAATCAGCCCCAGCACTTT
>TRBV28|-|-|TRBJ2-2
CASIQGNTGELFF
TGTGCCAGCATTCAGGGGAACACCGGGGAGCTGTTTTTT
>TRBV18|-|-|TRBJ2-3
CASSSGQTGTDTQYF
TGTGCCAGCTCGTCAGGACAGACGGGCACAGATACGCAGTATTTT
>TRBV9|-|-|TRBJ2-5
CASSVGGGGRGETQYF
TGTGCCAGCAGCGTAGGGGGCGGGGGCAGGGGAGAGACCCAGTACTTC
>TRBV30|-|TRBD1|TRBJ1-6
CAWSARDRNSPLHF
TGTGCCTGGAGTGCAAGGGACAGAAATTCACCCCTCCACTTT
>TRBV18|-|-|TRBJ1-4
CASSSGPQGTTNEKLFF
TGTGCCAGCTCTTCCGGTCCGCAGGGAACAACTAATGAAAAACTGTTTTTT
>TRBV15|once|-|TRBJ2-3
CATSSSGASTDTQYF
TGTGCCACCAGCAGTAGCGGAGCTAGCACAGATACGCAGTATTTT
>TRBV5-3|few|-|TRBJ1-4
CARPGRLLDEKLFF
TGTGCCAGACCCGGTCGATTGTTAGATGAAAAACTGTTTTTT
>TRBV21-1|-|-|TRBJ2-7
CASSNEDREFYEQYF
TGTGCCAGCAGCAACGAGGACAGGGAGTTCTACGAGCAGTACTTC
>TRBV7-6|-|-|TRBJ2-7
CASSLERGRAIYEQYF
TGTGCCAGCAGCTTAGAAAGGGGGAGGGCCATCTACGAGCAGTACTTC
>TRBV7-9|few|-|TRBJ1-5
CASSGSGNNQPQHF
TGTGCCAGCAGCGGATCAGGGAACAATCAGCCCCAGCATTTT
>TRBV28|many|-|TRBJ2-7
CASSFQQGYEQYF
TGTGCCAGCAGTTTTCAACAGGGCTACGAGCAGTACTTC
>TRBV28|-|TRBD2|TRBJ2-5
CASSPTSGDVQETQYF
TGTGCCAGCAGTCCGACTAGCGGGGACGTGCAAGAGACCCAGTACTTC
>TRBV6-6|-|-|TRBJ1-2
CASSLDGGAGYTF
TGTGCCAGCAGTTTAGACGGAGGCGCTGGCTACACCTTC
>TRBV4-2|-|-|TRBJ1-2
CASSQASNRVSGYTF
TGTGCCAGCAGCCAAGCCTCGAACAGGGTGAGCGGCTACACCTTC